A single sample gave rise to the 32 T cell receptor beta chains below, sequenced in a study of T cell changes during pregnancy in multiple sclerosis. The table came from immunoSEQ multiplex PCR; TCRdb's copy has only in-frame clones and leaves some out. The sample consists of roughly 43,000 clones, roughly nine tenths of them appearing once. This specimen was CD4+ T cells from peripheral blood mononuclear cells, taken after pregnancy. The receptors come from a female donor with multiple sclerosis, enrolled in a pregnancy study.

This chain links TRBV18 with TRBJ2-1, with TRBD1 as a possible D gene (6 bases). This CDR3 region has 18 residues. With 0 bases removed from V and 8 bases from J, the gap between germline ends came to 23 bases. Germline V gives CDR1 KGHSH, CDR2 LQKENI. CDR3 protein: CASSPPVLQGPVVYEQFF. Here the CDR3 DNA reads TGTGCCAGCTCACCACCGGTCTTACAGGGACCTGTAGTCTATGAGCAGTTCTTC.

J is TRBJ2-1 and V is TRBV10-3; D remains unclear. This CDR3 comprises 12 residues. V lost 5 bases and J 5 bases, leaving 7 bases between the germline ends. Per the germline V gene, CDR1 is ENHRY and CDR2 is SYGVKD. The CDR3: CAISRVDNEQFF. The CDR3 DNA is TGTGCCATCAGTCGGGTTGACAATGAGCAGTTCTTC.

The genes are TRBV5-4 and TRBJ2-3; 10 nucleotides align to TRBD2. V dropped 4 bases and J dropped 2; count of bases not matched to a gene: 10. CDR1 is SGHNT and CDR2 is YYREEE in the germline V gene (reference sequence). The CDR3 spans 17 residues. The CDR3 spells CASSAGLAKRSTDTQYF. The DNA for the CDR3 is TGTGCCAGCAGCGCGGGACTAGCGAAGAGGTCCACAGATACGCAGTATTTT.

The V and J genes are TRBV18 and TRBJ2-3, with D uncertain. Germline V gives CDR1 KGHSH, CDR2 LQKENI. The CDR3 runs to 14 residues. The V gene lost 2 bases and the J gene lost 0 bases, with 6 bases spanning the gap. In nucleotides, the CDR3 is TGTGCCAGCTCACCAAGCCGCAGCACAGATACGCAGTATTTT. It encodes CASSPSRSTDTQYF.

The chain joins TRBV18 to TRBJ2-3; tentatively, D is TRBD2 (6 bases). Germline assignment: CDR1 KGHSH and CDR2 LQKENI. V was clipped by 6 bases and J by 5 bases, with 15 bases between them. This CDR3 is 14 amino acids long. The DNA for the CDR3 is TGTGCCAGCTCCCTTACTAGCATTCAAGATACGCAGTATTTT. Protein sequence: CASSLTSIQDTQYF.

The CDR3 loop is CASRQGYEQYF. The CDR3 DNA sequence: TGTGCCAGCAGACAGGGTTACGAGCAGTACTTC. This chain uses TRBV2 with TRBJ2-7, with D perhaps matching TRBD1 (6 bases). CDR1 and CDR2 from the germline V gene are SNHLY and FYNNEI. The CDR3 sequence is 11 residues long. V lost 6 bases and J lost 4, with 7 bases in between. Filled out from reference TRBV2 and TRBJ2-7, the complete variable domain reads EPEVTQTPSHQVTQMGQEVILRCVPISNHLYFYWYRQILGQKVEFLVSFYNNEISEKSEIFDDQFSVERPDGSNFTLKIRSTKLEDSAMYFCASRQGYEQYFGPGTRLTVT.

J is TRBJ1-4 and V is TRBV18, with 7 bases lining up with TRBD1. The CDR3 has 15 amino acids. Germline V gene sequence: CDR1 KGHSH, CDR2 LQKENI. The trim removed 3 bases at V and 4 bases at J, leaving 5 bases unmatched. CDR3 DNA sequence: TGTGCCAGCTCACCTGGACAGGAGATTAATGAAAAACTGTTTTTT. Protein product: CASSPGQEINEKLFF. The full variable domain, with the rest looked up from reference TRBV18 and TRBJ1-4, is NAGVMQNPRHLVRRRGQEARLRCSPMKGHSHVYWYRQLPEEGLKFMVYLQKENIIDESGMPKERFSAEFPKEGPSILRIQQVVRGDSAAYFCASSPGQEINEKLFFGSGTQLSVL.

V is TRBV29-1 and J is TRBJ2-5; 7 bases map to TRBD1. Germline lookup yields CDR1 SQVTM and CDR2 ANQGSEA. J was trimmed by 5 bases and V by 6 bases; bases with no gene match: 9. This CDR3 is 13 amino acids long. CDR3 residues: CSVDRVGSETQYF. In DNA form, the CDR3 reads TGCAGCGTCGACAGGGTTGGGTCGGAGACCCAGTACTTC. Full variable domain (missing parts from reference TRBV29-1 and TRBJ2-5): SAVISQKPSRDICQRGTSLTIQCQVDSQVTMMFWYRQQPGQSLTLIATANQGSEATYESGFVIDKFPISRPNLTFSTLTVSNMSPEDSSIYLCSVDRVGSETQYFGPGTRLLVL.

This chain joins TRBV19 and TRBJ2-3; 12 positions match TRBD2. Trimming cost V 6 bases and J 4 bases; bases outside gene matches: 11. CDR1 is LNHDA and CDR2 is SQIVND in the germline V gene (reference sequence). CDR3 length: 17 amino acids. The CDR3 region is CASSLLPGLAGPDTQYF. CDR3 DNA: TGTGCCAGTAGCCTACTACCGGGACTAGCGGGTCCAGATACGCAGTATTTT.

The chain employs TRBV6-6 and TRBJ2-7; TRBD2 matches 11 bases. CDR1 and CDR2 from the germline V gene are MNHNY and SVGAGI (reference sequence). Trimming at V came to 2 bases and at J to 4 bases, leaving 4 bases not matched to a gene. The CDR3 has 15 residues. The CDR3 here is CASSYGLAGGYEQYF. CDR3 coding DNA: TGTGCCAGCAGTTACGGTCTAGCGGGAGGTTACGAGCAGTACTTC.

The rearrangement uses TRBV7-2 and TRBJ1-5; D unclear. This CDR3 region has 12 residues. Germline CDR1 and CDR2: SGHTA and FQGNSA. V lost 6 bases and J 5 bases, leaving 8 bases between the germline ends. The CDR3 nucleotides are TGTGCCAGCAGAACCGGGGATCAGCCCCAGCATTTT. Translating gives CASRTGDQPQHF.

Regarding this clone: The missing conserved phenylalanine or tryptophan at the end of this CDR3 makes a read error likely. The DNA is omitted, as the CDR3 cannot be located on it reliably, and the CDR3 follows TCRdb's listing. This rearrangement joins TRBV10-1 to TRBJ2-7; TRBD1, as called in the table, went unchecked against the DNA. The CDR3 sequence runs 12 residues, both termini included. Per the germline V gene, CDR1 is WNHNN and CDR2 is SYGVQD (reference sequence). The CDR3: CASSSGTGAPKI.

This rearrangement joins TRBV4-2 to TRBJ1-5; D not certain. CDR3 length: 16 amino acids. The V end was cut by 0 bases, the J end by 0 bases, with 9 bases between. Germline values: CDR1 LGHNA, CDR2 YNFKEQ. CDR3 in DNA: TGTGCCAGCAGCCAAGATCCGGGAGATAGCAATCAGCCCCAGCATTTT. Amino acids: CASSQDPGDSNQPQHF.

The CDR3 sequence: CASSIERSSYNEQFF. In DNA, the CDR3 is TGTGCCAGTAGTATTGAGCGGAGCTCCTACAATGAGCAGTTCTTC. This rearrangement joins TRBV19 to TRBJ2-1; D is perhaps TRBD2 (5 bases). V lost 3 bases and J 0 bases, leaving 9 bases between the germline ends. The CDR3 spans 15 residues. Germline CDR1 LNHDA, CDR2 SQIVND (reference sequence).

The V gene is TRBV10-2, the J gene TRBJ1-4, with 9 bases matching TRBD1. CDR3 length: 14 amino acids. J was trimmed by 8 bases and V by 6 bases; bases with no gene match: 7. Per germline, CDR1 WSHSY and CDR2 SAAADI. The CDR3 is CASSGTGTGEKLFF. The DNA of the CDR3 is TGCGCCAGCAGCGGGACAGGGACGGGGGAAAAACTGTTTTTT.

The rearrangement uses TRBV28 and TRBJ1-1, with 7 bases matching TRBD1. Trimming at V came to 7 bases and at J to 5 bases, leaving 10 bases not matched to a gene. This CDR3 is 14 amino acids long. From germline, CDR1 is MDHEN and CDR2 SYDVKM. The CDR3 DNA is TGTGCCAGCATCTTGGGATCAGGGGGTACTGAAGCTTTCTTT. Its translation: CASILGSGGTEAFF.

The CDR3 protein is CASHTLGVNNYGYTF. CDR3 coding DNA: TGTGCCAGCCATACCCTCGGGGTGAATAACTATGGCTACACCTTC. V is TRBV28 and J is TRBJ1-2; D is unclear. This CDR3 contains 15 residues. Germline lookup yields CDR1 MDHEN and CDR2 SYDVKM. V lost 8 bases, J lost 1 base, and 17 bases lay in between.

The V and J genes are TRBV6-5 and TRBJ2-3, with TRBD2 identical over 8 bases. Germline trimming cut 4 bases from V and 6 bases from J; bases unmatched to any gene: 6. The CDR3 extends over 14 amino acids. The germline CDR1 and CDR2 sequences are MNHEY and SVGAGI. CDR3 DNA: TGTGCCAGCAGTTCCCGGGGGGGCCGGGATACGCAGTATTTT. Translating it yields CASSSRGGRDTQYF.

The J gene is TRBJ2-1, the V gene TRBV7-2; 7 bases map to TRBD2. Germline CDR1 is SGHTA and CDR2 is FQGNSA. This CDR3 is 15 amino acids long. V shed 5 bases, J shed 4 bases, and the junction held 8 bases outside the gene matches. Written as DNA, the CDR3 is TGTGCCAGCAGCAAAGAGCCTAGCGGATACAATGAGCAGTTCTTC. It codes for CASSKEPSGYNEQFF.

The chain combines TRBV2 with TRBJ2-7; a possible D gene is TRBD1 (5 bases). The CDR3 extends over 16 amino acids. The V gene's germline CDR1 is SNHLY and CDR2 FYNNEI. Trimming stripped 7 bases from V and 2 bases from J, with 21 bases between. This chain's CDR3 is CASIPRVMVKTYEQYF. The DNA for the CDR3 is TGTGCCAGCATTCCCAGGGTTATGGTAAAAACCTACGAGCAGTACTTC.

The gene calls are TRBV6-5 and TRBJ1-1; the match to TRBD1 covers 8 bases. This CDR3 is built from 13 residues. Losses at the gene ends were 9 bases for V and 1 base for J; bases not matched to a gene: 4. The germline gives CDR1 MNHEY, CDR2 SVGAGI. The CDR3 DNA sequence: TGTGCCAGTCGGGACAGGCAGAACACTGAAGCTTTCTTT. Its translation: CASRDRQNTEAFF.

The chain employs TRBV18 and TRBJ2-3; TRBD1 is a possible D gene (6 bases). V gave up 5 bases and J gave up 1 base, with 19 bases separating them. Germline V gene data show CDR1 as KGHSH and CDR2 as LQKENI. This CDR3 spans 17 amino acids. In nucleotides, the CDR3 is TGTGCCAGCTCAACCCGGGACACCTGGTTGGGCACAGATACGCAGTATTTT. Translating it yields CASSTRDTWLGTDTQYF. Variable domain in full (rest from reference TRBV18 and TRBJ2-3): NAGVMQNPRHLVRRRGQEARLRCSPMKGHSHVYWYRQLPEEGLKFMVYLQKENIIDESGMPKERFSAEFPKEGPSILRIQQVVRGDSAAYFCASSTRDTWLGTDTQYFGPGTRLTVL.

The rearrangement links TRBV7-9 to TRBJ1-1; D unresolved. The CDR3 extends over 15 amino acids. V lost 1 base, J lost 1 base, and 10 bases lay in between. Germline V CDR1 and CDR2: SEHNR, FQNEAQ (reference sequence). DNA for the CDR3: TGTGCCAGCAGCTTAGTAGTGGGCGCGAACACTGAAGCTTTCTTT. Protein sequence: CASSLVVGANTEAFF.

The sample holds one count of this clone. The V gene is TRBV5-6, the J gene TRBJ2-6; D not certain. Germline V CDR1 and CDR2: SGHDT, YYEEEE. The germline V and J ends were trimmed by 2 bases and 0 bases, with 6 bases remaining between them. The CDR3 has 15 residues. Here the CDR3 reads CASSFKFSGANVLTF. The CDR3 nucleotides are TGTGCCAGCAGCTTTAAATTCTCTGGGGCCAACGTCCTGACTTTC. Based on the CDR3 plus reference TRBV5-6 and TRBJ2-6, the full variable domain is DAGVTQSPTHLIKTRGQQVTLRCSPKSGHDTVSWYQQALGQGPQFIFQYYEEEERQRGNFPDRFSGHQFPNYSSELNVNALLLGDSALYLCASSFKFSGANVLTFGAGSRLTVL.

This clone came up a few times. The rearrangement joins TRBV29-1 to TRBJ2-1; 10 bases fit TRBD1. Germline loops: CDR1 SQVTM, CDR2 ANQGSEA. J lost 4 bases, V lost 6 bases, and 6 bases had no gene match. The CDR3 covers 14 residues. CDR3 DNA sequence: TGCAGCGTCAGGGACAGGGGATTTTACAATGAGCAGTTCTTC. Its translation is CSVRDRGFYNEQFF.

CDR3 sequence reads: CASSVSTDSNTGELFF. CDR3 nucleotide sequence: TGTGCCAGCAGCGTATCTACCGATTCGAACACCGGGGAGCTGTTTTTT. The chain has TRBV9 and TRBJ2-2; D ambiguous. Trimming removed 1 base from V and 0 bases from J, with 10 bases in between. The germline V gene has CDR1 SGDLS and CDR2 YYNGEE. This CDR3 is built from 16 residues.

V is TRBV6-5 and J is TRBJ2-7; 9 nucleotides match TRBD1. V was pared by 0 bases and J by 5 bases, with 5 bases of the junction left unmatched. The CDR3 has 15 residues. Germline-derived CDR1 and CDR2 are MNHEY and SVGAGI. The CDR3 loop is CASSYSGTGLHEQYF. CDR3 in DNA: TGTGCCAGCAGTTACTCGGGGACAGGGCTACACGAGCAGTACTTC.

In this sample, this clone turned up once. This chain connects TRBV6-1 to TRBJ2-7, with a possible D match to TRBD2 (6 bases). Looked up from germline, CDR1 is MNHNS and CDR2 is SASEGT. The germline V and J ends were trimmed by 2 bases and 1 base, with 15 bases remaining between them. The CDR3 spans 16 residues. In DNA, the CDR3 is TGTGCCAGCAGTGAATTTGGGGGGTCCGTATCCTACGAGCAGTACTTC. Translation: CASSEFGGSVSYEQYF.

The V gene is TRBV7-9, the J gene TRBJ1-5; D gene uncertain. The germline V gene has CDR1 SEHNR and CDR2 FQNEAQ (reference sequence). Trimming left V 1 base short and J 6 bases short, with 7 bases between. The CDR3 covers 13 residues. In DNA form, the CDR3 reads TGTGCCAGCAGCTTAGGGGCCGGTCAGCCCCAGCATTTT. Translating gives CASSLGAGQPQHF. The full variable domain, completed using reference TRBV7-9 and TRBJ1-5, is DTGVSQNPRHKITKRGQNVTFRCDPISEHNRLYWYRQTLGQGPEFLTYFQNEAQLEKSRLLSDRFSAERPKGSFSTLEIQRTEQGDSAMYLCASSLGAGQPQHFGDGTRLSIL.

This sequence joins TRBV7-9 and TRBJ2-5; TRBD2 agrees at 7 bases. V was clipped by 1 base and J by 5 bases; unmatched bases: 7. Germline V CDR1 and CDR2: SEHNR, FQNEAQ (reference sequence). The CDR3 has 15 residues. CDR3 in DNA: TGTGCCAGCAGCTTAGATGGCGGGAGAGAGGAGACCCAGTACTTC. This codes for CASSLDGGREETQYF.

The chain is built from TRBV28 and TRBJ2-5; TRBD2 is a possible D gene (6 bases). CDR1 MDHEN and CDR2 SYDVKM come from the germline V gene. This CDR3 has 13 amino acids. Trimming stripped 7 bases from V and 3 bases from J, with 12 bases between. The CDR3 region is CASIRGGEETQYF. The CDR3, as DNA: TGTGCCAGCATTAGGGGAGGTGAAGAGACCCAGTACTTC.

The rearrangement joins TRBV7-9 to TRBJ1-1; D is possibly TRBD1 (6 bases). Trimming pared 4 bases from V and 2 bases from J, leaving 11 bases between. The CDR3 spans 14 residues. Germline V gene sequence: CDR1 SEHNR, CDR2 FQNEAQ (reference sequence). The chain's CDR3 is CASSSRGLNTEAFF. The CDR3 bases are TGTGCCAGCAGCTCCAGGGGACTAAACACTGAAGCTTTCTTT. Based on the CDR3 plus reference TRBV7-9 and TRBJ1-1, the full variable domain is DTGVSQNPRHKITKRGQNVTFRCDPISEHNRLYWYRQTLGQGPEFLTYFQNEAQLEKSRLLSDRFSAERPKGSFSTLEIQRTEQGDSAMYLCASSSRGLNTEAFFGQGTRLTVV.